The clone carrying this T cell receptor (beta chain) is medium-sized in the sample. Antigen: not known. Germline CDR1 SGHVS, CDR2 FNYEAQ. The CDR3 is made up of 16 amino acids. V was clipped by 4 bases and J by 4 bases; unmatched bases: 6. Described treatment: approximately 9-day PBMC culture with coronavirus spike peptide pools or control peptides (ViraFEST assay). This specimen comes from a study of vaccination and CD4 T cells after COVID-19. Once obtained from cultured CD4+ T cells, the DNA was sequenced using the Oncomine TCR Beta short-read assay. TCRdb re-called the PCR reads through MiXCR, storing one row per CDR3 protein. In the table there are over 10,000 distinct CDR3 sequences, approximately 53% of which are singletons.

Sequenced sample: CD4+ T cells from blood, cultured in vitro. V and J are TRBV7-6 and TRBJ2-3; 12 bases agree with TRBD2. The sequence was collected from a human donor who had recovered from COVID-19. The CDR3 loop is CASSSLTSGGSDTQYF. The CDR3 region has the DNA TGTGCCAGCAGCTCTCTGACTAGCGGGGGTTCAGATACGCAGTATTTT.